This entry concerns a single TCR beta chain. Germline CDR1 is SGHRS and CDR2 is YFSETQ. V was shortened by 5 bases and J by 3 bases, with 6 bases between the two germline ends. This CDR3 comprises 11 residues. The protocol was immunoSEQ multiplex PCR, while the TCRdb copy is restricted to in-frame clones and leaves out a portion. Here the sample spans tens of thousands of clones, more than 75% being singletons. The sample is drawn from a study of PD-1 blockade in mismatch repair-deficient tumors. Study background: All were previously treated, progressing patients with approximately 11 mismatch repair-deficient cancer types.

The origin of this receptor is an adult with mismatch repair-deficient cancer. The rearrangement joins TRBV5-1 to TRBJ2-7; D call uncertain. The source was peripheral blood, collected 4 weeks after starting pembrolizumab. The CDR3 DNA follows: TGCGCCAGCAGTTCTGACTACGAGCAGTACTTC. Amino acids: CASSSDYEQYF.